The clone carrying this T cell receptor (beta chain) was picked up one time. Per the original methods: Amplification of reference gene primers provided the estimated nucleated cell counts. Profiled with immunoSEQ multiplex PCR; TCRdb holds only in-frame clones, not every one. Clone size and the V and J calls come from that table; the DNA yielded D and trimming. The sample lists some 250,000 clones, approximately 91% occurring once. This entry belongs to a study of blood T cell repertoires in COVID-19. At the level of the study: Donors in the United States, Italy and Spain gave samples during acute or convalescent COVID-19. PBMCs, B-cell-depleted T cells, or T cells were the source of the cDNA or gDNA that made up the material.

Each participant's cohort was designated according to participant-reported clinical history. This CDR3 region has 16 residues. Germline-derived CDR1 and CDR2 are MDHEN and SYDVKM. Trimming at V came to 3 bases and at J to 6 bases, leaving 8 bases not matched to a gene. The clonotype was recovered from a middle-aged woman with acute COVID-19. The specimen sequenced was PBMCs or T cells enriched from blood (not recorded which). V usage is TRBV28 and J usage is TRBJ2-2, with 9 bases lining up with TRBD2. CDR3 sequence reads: CASSLSGTSLAGELFF. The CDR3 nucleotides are TGTGCCAGCAGTTTGTCCGGGACTAGCTTGGCCGGGGAGCTGTTTTTT.